This TCR beta chain was retrieved from a study of blood T cells in healthy people across ages. It was with a sample-barcoded 5' primer and a J-beta primer mix that a second PCR of roughly 7 to 12 cycles was run. Each TCR beta cDNA got a 12-nucleotide random molecular identifier. TCRdb itself ran the 5' RACE reads through MiXCR, one entry per CDR3 protein. There are some 370,000 distinct CDR3 sequences in the sample; 50% to 60% occur only once, and under 60% lies in the top ten. This clonotype was found a few times. Antigen: not known. Findings of the study overall: The CMV status of each donor remained undetermined, and this could have confounded shifts in expanded clonotypes.

The sample comprised blood. The sequence came from a man aged 60 to 75 in good health.

The CDR3, as DNA: TGTGCCACCAGCAGAGATCCTGCCGGGACAGGGAGTGAGCAGTTCTTC. Encoded protein: CATSRDPAGTGSEQFF. The V gene is TRBV15, the J gene TRBJ2-1, with 9 bases aligning to TRBD1. The CDR3 covers 16 residues. The germline V gene encodes CDR1 LNHNV and CDR2 YYDKDF (reference sequence). Trimming removed 0 bases from V and 9 bases from J; junction bases left unmatched: 9.